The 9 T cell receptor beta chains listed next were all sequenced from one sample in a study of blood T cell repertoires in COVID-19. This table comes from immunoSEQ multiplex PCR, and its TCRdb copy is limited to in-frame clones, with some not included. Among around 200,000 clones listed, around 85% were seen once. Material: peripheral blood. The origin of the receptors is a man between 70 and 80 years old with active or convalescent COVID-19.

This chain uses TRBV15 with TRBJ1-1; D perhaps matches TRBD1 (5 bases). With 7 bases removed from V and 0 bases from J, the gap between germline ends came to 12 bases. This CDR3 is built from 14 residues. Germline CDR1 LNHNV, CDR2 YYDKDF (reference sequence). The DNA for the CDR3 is TGTGCCACCAACCGGGACTATTTGAACACTGAAGCTTTCTTT. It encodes CATNRDYLNTEAFF.

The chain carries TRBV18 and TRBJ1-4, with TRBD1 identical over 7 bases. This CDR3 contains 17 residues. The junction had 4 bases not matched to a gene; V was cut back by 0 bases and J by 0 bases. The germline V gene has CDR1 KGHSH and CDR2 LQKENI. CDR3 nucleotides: TGTGCCAGCTCACCACCTGGGACAGTTGCAACTAATGAAAAACTGTTTTTT. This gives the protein CASSPPGTVATNEKLFF.

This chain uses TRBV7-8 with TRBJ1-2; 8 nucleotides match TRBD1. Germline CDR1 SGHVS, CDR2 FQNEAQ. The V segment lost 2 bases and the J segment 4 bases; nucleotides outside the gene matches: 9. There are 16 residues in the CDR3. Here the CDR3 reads CASSLRPRGQGYGYTF. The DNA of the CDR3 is TGTGCCAGCAGCTTAAGGCCCAGGGGGCAGGGCTATGGCTACACCTTC.

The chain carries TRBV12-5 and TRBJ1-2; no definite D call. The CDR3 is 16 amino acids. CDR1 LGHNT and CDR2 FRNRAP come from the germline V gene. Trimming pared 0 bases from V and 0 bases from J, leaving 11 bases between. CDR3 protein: CASGLVLSLANYGYTF. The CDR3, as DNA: TGTGCTAGTGGTTTGGTACTCAGCCTAGCTAACTATGGCTACACCTTC.

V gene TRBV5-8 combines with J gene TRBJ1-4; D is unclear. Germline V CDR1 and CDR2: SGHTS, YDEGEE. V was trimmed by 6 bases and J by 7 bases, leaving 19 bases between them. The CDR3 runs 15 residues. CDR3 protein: CASNTRTGVTEKLFF. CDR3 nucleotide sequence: TGTGCCAGCAACACTCGGACCGGGGTGACTGAAAAACTGTTTTTT.

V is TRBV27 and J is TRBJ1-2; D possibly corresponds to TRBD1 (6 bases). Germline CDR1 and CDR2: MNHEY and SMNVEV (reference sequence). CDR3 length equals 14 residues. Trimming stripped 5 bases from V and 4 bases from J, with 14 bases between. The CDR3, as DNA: TGTGCCAGCAGTATTTACAGGGAGGGCTATGGCTACACCTTC. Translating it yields CASSIYREGYGYTF.

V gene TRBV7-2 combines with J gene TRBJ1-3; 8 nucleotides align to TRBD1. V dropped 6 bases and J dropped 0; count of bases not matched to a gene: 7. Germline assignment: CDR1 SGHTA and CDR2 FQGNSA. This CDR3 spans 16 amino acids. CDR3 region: CASSQGAVSSGNTIYF. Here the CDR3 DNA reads TGTGCCAGCAGTCAGGGGGCCGTCAGCTCTGGAAACACCATATATTTT.

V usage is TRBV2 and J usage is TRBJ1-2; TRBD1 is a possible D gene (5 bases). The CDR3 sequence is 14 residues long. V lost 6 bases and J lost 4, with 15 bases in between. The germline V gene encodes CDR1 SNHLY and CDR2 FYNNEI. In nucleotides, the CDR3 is TGTGCCAGCAGCTCCCAGGGCAGTCGCTATGGCTACACCTTC. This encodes CASSSQGSRYGYTF. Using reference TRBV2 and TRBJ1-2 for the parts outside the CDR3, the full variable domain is EPEVTQTPSHQVTQMGQEVILRCVPISNHLYFYWYRQILGQKVEFLVSFYNNEISEKSEIFDDQFSVERPDGSNFTLKIRSTKLEDSAMYFCASSSQGSRYGYTFGSGTRLTVV.

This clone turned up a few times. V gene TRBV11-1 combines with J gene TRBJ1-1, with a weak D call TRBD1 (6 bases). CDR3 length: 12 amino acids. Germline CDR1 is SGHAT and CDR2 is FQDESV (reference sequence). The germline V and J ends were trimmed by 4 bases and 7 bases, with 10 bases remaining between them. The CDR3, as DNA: TGTGCCAGCAGCTCCCGACAGGTTGAAGCTTTCTTT. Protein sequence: CASSSRQVEAFF.